Below, 20 T cell receptor beta chains from the same sample are listed, as sequenced in a study of OX40 agonist ivuxolimab in advanced cancers. Clones were read by immunoSEQ multiplex PCR, and TCRdb kept only the in-frame ones, dropping some. The repertoire holds 130,000 or so clones, with about 93% as singletons. The specimen comprised CD4+ or CD8+ T cells sorted from blood, sampled in a trial of the OX40 agonist ivuxolimab. These receptors came from an adult with an advanced solid tumor such as melanoma, head and neck, liver or kidney cancer.

The chain employs TRBV5-5 and TRBJ1-3; D ambiguous. V lost 4 bases and J 0 bases, leaving 11 bases between the germline ends. The CDR3 loop spans 15 amino acids. Germline CDR1 is SGHKS and CDR2 is YYEKEE (reference sequence). CDR3 sequence reads: CASSLSSNSGNTIYF. CDR3 bases: TGTGCCAGCAGCCTCTCCAGCAACTCTGGAAACACCATATATTTT.

The chain joins TRBV2 to TRBJ2-1, with no clear D. V lost 1 base to trimming and J lost 3 bases, with 10 bases between them. From germline, CDR1 is SNHLY and CDR2 FYNNEI. The CDR3 contains 15 residues. CDR3: CASSEEGRIYNEQFF. Written as DNA, the CDR3 is TGTGCCAGCAGTGAAGAAGGGCGTATCTACAATGAGCAGTTCTTC.

The genes are TRBV5-1 and TRBJ2-3; no clear D gene. CDR1 is SGHRS, CDR2 YFSETQ, per germline. The CDR3 totals 15 residues. V was cut by 0 bases and J by 3 bases, with 11 bases left in between. The CDR3 protein is CASSLGGPETDTQYF. The CDR3 DNA follows: TGCGCCAGCAGCTTGGGGGGTCCGGAAACAGATACGCAGTATTTT.

J is TRBJ2-3 and V is TRBV27; TRBD1 agrees at 7 bases. The CDR3 runs to 13 residues. The germline gives CDR1 MNHEY, CDR2 SMNVEV (reference sequence). Losses at the gene ends were 6 bases for V and 5 bases for J; bases not matched to a gene: 5. DNA of the CDR3: TGTGCCAGCAGCTTCGGACAGGAAGATACGCAGTATTTT. Translated, it gives CASSFGQEDTQYF.

This rearrangement joins TRBV19 to TRBJ2-3; D is tentatively TRBD1 or TRBD2 (6 bases each). The germline CDR1 and CDR2 sequences are LNHDA and SQIVND (reference sequence). The CDR3 extends over 17 amino acids. The V end was cut by 5 bases, the J end by 0 bases, with 18 bases between. DNA of the CDR3: TGTGCCAGTAGTTCCCCGTCGGGGGCGCGGAGCACAGATACGCAGTATTTT. Translating it yields CASSSPSGARSTDTQYF.

The rearrangement links TRBV6-5 to TRBJ2-3; D is unclear. CDR3 length: 12 amino acids. V gave up 2 bases and J gave up 4 bases, with 4 bases separating them. Germline assignment: CDR1 MNHEY and CDR2 SVGAGI. The DNA of the CDR3 is TGTGCCAGCAGTTACGAGCCAGATACGCAGTATTTT. As protein: CASSYEPDTQYF.

V and J are TRBV28 and TRBJ1-5; possibly TRBD1 for D (6 bases). Trimming stripped 4 bases from V and 9 bases from J, with 16 bases between. The germline V gene has CDR1 MDHEN and CDR2 SYDVKM. The CDR3 has 14 amino acids. This CDR3 reads CASSSWGPAGPQHF. The CDR3 DNA is TGTGCCAGCAGTTCGTGGGGGCCAGCGGGGCCCCAGCATTTT.

In its sample, this clone was seen a few times. One junction end does not reproduce the germline sequence, and a read error may be involved. The gene calls are TRBV12-5 and TRBJ1-2, with 7 nucleotides matching TRBD1. CDR1 LGHNT and CDR2 FRNRAP come from the germline V gene. The CDR3 sequence is 12 residues long. Here the CDR3 reads CASGPGDRDPHF. DNA for the CDR3: TGTGCTAGTGGTCCTGGGGACAGAGACCCGCACTTC.

The chain links TRBV5-6 to TRBJ2-2; the D gene is possibly TRBD2 (5 bases). The CDR3 runs to 15 residues. CDR1 SGHDT and CDR2 YYEEEE come from the germline V gene. V was trimmed by 3 bases and J by 4 bases, leaving 13 bases between them. The CDR3 DNA reads TGTGCCAGCAGCTGGGAGTCCGGGTCCACCGGGGAGCTGTTTTTT. It encodes CASSWESGSTGELFF.

This chain connects TRBV7-2 to TRBJ2-5; D remains unclear. The V gene lost 1 base and the J gene lost 5 bases, with 14 bases spanning the gap. Germline lookup yields CDR1 SGHTA and CDR2 FQGNSA. This CDR3 has 15 amino acids. CDR3 region: CASSLGWGLMETQYF. DNA of the CDR3: TGTGCCAGCAGCTTAGGGTGGGGTCTCATGGAGACCCAGTACTTC.

The V gene is TRBV28, the J gene TRBJ1-2, with no clear D. Germline V gene data show CDR1 as MDHEN and CDR2 as SYDVKM. V gave up 5 bases and J gave up 4 bases, with 8 bases separating them. This CDR3 is built from 12 residues. The CDR3 spells CASSPRGYGYTF. Written as DNA, the CDR3 is TGTGCCAGCAGTCCCCGAGGCTATGGCTACACCTTC.

CDR3 bases: TGTGCCAGCAGCTTGTCCAGGGAAGAGACCCAGTACTTC. Protein sequence: CASSLSREETQYF. The gene calls are TRBV7-2 and TRBJ2-5; possible D gene TRBD1, 5 bases. V dropped 3 bases and J dropped 3 bases, with 8 bases sitting between them. The CDR3 is made up of 13 amino acids. Germline CDR1 and CDR2: SGHTA and FQGNSA.

The V and J genes are TRBV6-4 and TRBJ1-3, with D uncertain. Per germline, CDR1 MRHNA and CDR2 SNTAGT. This CDR3 has 13 amino acids. The germline V and J ends were trimmed by 2 bases and 4 bases, with 6 bases remaining between them. The DNA for the CDR3 is TGTGCCAGCAGTGACCAAGCCGGAAACACCATATATTTT. Translated: CASSDQAGNTIYF.

The genes are TRBV19 and TRBJ2-6; D may be TRBD2 (5 bases). CDR3 length: 18 amino acids. The germline V gene has CDR1 LNHDA and CDR2 SQIVND (reference sequence). The V gene lost 0 bases and the J gene lost 0 bases, with 12 bases spanning the gap. This CDR3 is CASSIDRGSSSGANVLTF. Here the CDR3 DNA reads TGTGCCAGTAGTATAGATCGCGGGTCGAGCTCTGGGGCCAACGTCCTGACTTTC.

CDR3 region: CATRSSEDYGYTF. The CDR3 DNA reads as TGTGCCACGCGATCTTCCGAGGACTATGGCTACACCTTC. The chain has TRBV28 and TRBJ1-2; D gene unclear. Trimming left V 10 bases short and J 3 bases short, with 15 bases between. The V gene's germline CDR1 is MDHEN and CDR2 SYDVKM. The CDR3 extends over 13 amino acids.

The CDR3 coding sequence is TGTGCCAGCAGCTTCGACCAGGGGTACGAGCAGTACTTC. Its protein product is CASSFDQGYEQYF. The chain combines TRBV9 with TRBJ2-7; weak D call: TRBD1 (6 bases). V lost 4 bases to trimming and J lost 4 bases, with 12 bases between them. CDR1 SGDLS and CDR2 YYNGEE come from the germline V gene. CDR3 length: 13 amino acids.

This chain uses TRBV5-4 with TRBJ1-4; D is unresolved. V lost 4 bases and J 8 bases, leaving 12 bases between the germline ends. This CDR3 spans 13 amino acids. Germline CDR1 reads SGHNT; CDR2 reads YYREEE (reference sequence). This CDR3 is CASSASVGEKLFF. DNA for the CDR3: TGTGCCAGCAGCGCCTCTGTGGGCGAAAAACTGTTTTTT. Looking up the rest from reference TRBV5-4 and TRBJ1-4 gives the full variable domain: ETGVTQSPTHLIKTRGQQVTLRCSSQSGHNTVSWYQQALGQGPQFIFQYYREEENGRGNFPPRFSGLQFPNYSSELNVNALELDDSALYLCASSASVGEKLFFGSGTQLSVL.

CDR3 nucleotides: TGCGCCAGCAGCCAAGGAGGGGGGAGCTATGGCTACACCTTC. Its translation: CASSQGGGSYGYTF. The chain couples TRBV4-3 to TRBJ1-2; TRBD1 might be the D (6 bases). CDR1 and CDR2 (germline): LGHNA, YSLEER. The CDR3 length is 14 residues. The germline V and J ends were trimmed by 1 base and 4 bases, with 10 bases remaining between them.

The genes are TRBV29-1 and TRBJ2-1, with D possibly TRBD1 on 7 matching bases. Trimming removed 3 bases from V and 11 bases from J, with 17 bases in between. This CDR3 has 13 amino acids. From germline, CDR1 is SQVTM and CDR2 ANQGSEA. The CDR3 DNA is TGCAGCGTTGAGAGGACAGGAGGGGCCCAGCAGTTCTTC. Its translation is CSVERTGGAQQFF.

The chain is built from TRBV9 and TRBJ2-7, with 7 bases lining up with TRBD2. This CDR3 spans 15 amino acids. Germline V gene lookup returns CDR1 SGDLS and CDR2 YYNGEE. The V segment lost 0 bases and the J segment 2 bases; nucleotides outside the gene matches: 5. As DNA, the CDR3 is TGTGCCAGCAGCGTAGAGCCCGGGACTACCTACGAGCAGTACTTC. It encodes CASSVEPGTTYEQYF.